Presented here are 22 T cell receptor beta chains from one specimen sequenced in a study of CXCR3-negative and CXCR3-positive naive CD8 T cells. The study, taken as a whole, reports: CXCR3-positive naive cells carried more hydrophobic TRB CDR3s than CXCR3-negative ones.

UMI-labeled 5' RACE yielded the TRB cDNA libraries. TCRdb reprocessed the 5' RACE reads and keeps a single row for each CDR3 protein, giving no DNA. The ten most abundant clones cover 1.1% of a sample with about 98,000 distinct CDR3 sequences. These receptors have no identified antigens. The sequenced material came from naive CXCR3+ CD8+ T cells from blood. Regarding subset: CD45RO-CCR7+CD27+CD95- naive CD8+ T cells expressing CXCR3 (TNR3+). These receptors all come from a human donor in good health. Some clones in this sample may be carry-over from other donors' samples.

The chain uses TRBV3-1 and TRBJ2-5. The CDR3 totals 11 residues. Per germline, CDR1 LGHDT and CDR2 YNNKEL (reference sequence). CDR3 protein: CSSSVQETQYF.

The chain links TRBV2 to TRBJ2-7; with no DNA, the TCRdb D assignment of TRBD2 cannot be verified. The V gene's germline CDR1 is SNHLY and CDR2 FYNNEI. The CDR3 is 16 amino acids. CDR3 loop: CASSEAEGTSHYEQYF.

The chain links TRBV7-2 to TRBJ2-5; TCRdb's assignment of TRBD2 cannot be checked, as there is no DNA. CDR3 length: 17 residues. Germline loops: CDR1 SGHTA, CDR2 FQGNSA. This CDR3 is CASSLYLAGVVQETQYF.

This chain joins TRBV7-6 and TRBJ2-7. CDR1 is SGHVS and CDR2 is FNYEAQ in the germline V gene. This CDR3 comprises 11 residues. CDR3: CASSDGDEQYF.

V gene TRBV7-9 combines with J gene TRBJ1-1. The CDR3 extends over 12 amino acids. The germline V gene has CDR1 SEHNR and CDR2 FQNEAQ (reference sequence). The CDR3 protein is CASSRMTTEAFF.

This chain uses TRBV7-6 with TRBJ2-5; TCRdb's assignment of TRBD2 cannot be checked, as there is no DNA. The CDR3 runs 16 residues. The V gene's germline CDR1 is SGHVS and CDR2 FNYEAQ. CDR3 residues: CASSYPREGLQETQYF.

The CDR3 protein is CASSQEGVASPYNEQFF. The J gene is TRBJ2-1, the V gene TRBV4-3; TCRdb selects TRBD1, and the lack of DNA leaves this call unchecked. The CDR3 is 17 amino acids. Germline CDR1 and CDR2: LGHNA and YSLEER.

The V gene is TRBV28, the J gene TRBJ2-5; TCRdb lists TRBD1, though no DNA is available to test this call. Germline CDR1 and CDR2: MDHEN and SYDVKM. The CDR3 is 14 amino acids. The CDR3 here is CASSPRTGPETQYF.

The chain carries TRBV11-3 and TRBJ1-5. The CDR3 length is 12 residues. CDR1 and CDR2 from the germline V gene are SGHNT and YENEEA. The CDR3 loop is CASSSAGEPQYF.

This chain connects TRBV27 to TRBJ2-5; TCRdb outputs TRBD2, but without DNA this stays unchecked. Germline values: CDR1 MNHEY, CDR2 SMNVEV (reference sequence). This CDR3 is 17 amino acids long. CDR3 amino acids: CASSEATALAGYETQYF.

This chain connects TRBV6-1 to TRBJ2-3; TCRdb gives TRBD2 as the D gene, but with no DNA this cannot be confirmed. CDR3 length equals 17 residues. The V gene's germline CDR1 is MNHNS and CDR2 SASEGT. The CDR3 loop reads CASSTGLGWSSTDTQYF.

The V call is TRBV27, the J call TRBJ1-1; the D gene TCRdb calls, TRBD1, cannot be checked with no DNA. CDR1 is MNHEY and CDR2 is SMNVEV in the germline V gene (reference sequence). CDR3 length: 14 residues. CDR3 loop: CASSGGSWNTEAFF.

The chain has TRBV4-3 and TRBJ2-1; the D gene TCRdb calls, TRBD2, cannot be checked with no DNA. Germline loops: CDR1 LGHNA, CDR2 YSLEER. This CDR3 has 18 residues. CDR3 residues: CASSPEGGGASSYNEQFF.

The rearrangement uses TRBV12-3 or TRBV12-4 and TRBJ2-5; TCRdb names TRBD1, which stays unverified in the absence of DNA. The CDR3 runs to 14 residues. CDR3 residues: CASSLPGQPETQYF.

The genes are TRBV28 and TRBJ2-1; TCRdb calls TRBD1, which cannot be checked without DNA. Germline V gene sequence: CDR1 MDHEN, CDR2 SYDVKM. The CDR3 consists of 16 residues. CDR3 loop: CASSTRVSGVYNEQFF.

The J gene is TRBJ2-3, the V gene TRBV7-2; TCRdb picks TRBD1, but there is no DNA to check that call. This CDR3 is 15 amino acids long. Germline V CDR1 and CDR2: SGHTA, FQGNSA. CDR3 loop: CASSSRQGQGDTQYF.

The chain uses TRBV12-3 or TRBV12-4 and TRBJ2-5; TCRdb lists TRBD1, though no DNA is available to test this call. This CDR3 is built from 14 residues. The chain's CDR3 is CASTAGETQETQYF.

V usage is TRBV7-6 and J usage is TRBJ2-1; lacking DNA, the TRBD2 call made by TCRdb goes unchecked. This CDR3 is 13 amino acids long. From germline, CDR1 is SGHVS and CDR2 FNYEAQ. CDR3 sequence reads: CASRGRDYNEQFF.

The chain combines TRBV29-1 with TRBJ2-1; no DNA is available, so the TRBD1 call from TCRdb remains unchecked. Per germline, CDR1 SQVTM and CDR2 ANQGSEA. The CDR3 is made up of 12 amino acids. The CDR3 loop is CSVEAGFGEQFF.

V gene TRBV7-3 combines with J gene TRBJ2-1; TCRdb returns TRBD2, unconfirmable since there is no DNA. CDR1 and CDR2 from the germline V gene are SGHTA and FQGTGA. The CDR3 length is 16 residues. The CDR3 here is CASSLIGSGVEYEQFF.

V is TRBV28 and J is TRBJ2-6; TCRdb outputs TRBD1, but without DNA this stays unchecked. CDR3 length: 19 amino acids. CDR1 MDHEN and CDR2 SYDVKM come from the germline V gene. The CDR3 sequence is CASWTAWGQGDFGANVLTF.

The rearrangement joins TRBV25-1 to TRBJ2-7; TCRdb lists TRBD1, though no DNA is available to test this call. The CDR3 runs to 17 residues. Germline V gives CDR1 MGHDK, CDR2 SYGVNS. CDR3 loop: CASSELGEEGATGEQYF.